Below, 2 T cell receptor beta chains from the same sample are listed, as sequenced in a study of shared clonotypes between healthy human individuals. Measured with immunoSEQ multiplex PCR; TCRdb has only the in-frame clones, and not every one. The sample has roughly 500,000 clones; roughly 77% are singletons. The sample consisted of PBMCs. Receptors originate from a woman aged 35 to 49 in good health. Some clones in this sample may be carry-over from other donors' samples.

The chain employs TRBV5-1 and TRBJ2-7, with TRBD2 matching 8 bases. The CDR3 spans 13 residues. Germline CDR1 and CDR2: SGHRS and YFSETQ. J was trimmed by 9 bases and V by 4 bases; bases with no gene match: 9. Written as DNA, the CDR3 is TGCGCCAGCAGCGTGGGACTAGAGCTCGGGCAGTACTTC. Its translation: CASSVGLELGQYF.

The gene calls are TRBV14 and TRBJ2-1, with a tentative D call TRBD2 (6 bases). V lost 1 base and J 4 bases, leaving 8 bases between the germline ends. Looked up from germline, CDR1 is SGHDN and CDR2 is FVKESK. The CDR3 runs to 14 residues. CDR3 amino acids: CASSQASVYNEQFF. The CDR3 region has the DNA TGTGCCAGCAGCCAAGCTAGCGTGTACAATGAGCAGTTCTTC.